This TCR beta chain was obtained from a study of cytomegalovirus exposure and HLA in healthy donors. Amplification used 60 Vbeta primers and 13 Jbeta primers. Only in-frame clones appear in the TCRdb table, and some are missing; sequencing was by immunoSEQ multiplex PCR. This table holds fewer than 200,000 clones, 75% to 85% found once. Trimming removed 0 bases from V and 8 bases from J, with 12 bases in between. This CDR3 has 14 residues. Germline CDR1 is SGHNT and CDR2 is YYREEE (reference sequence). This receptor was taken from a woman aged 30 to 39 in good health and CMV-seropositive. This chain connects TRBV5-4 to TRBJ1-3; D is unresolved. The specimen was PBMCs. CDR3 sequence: CASSLEDRRDTIYF. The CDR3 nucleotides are TGTGCCAGCAGCTTGGAGGACCGGCGGGACACCATATATTTT. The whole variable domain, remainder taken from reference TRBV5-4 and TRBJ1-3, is ETGVTQSPTHLIKTRGQQVTLRCSSQSGHNTVSWYQQALGQGPQFIFQYYREEENGRGNFPPRFSGLQFPNYSSELNVNALELDDSALYLCASSLEDRRDTIYFGEGSWLTVV.